The clone carrying this T cell receptor (beta chain) was seen a single time. Its target is unknown. Sequencing used immunoSEQ multiplex PCR; TCRdb keeps in-frame clones, though not all of them. The top ten hold 9% to 15% of the sample, which has about 130,000 clones, around 84% seen once. The CDR3 loop spans 14 amino acids. Germline V gene data show CDR1 as SEHNR and CDR2 as FQNEAQ (reference sequence). Losses at the gene ends were 5 bases for V and 2 bases for J; bases not matched to a gene: 3. This sample is part of a study of T cell responses to AZD1222 COVID-19 vaccine. As for the study in general: Pooling of second doses given at about 4 or about 12 weeks was done.

Regarding the study as a whole: Vaccine-related CD4 TCRs covered spike, predominating at 160-218 and 743-854. Once two AZD1222 doses were given, Spike-specific TCR breadth and depth went up. Unmutated variant regions are reportedly targeted by nearly half of spike-specific TCRs.

The origin of this receptor is an adult in good health. This specimen was peripheral blood, taken on day 0 of AZD1222 vaccination. V is TRBV7-9 and J is TRBJ2-1; the match to TRBD1 covers 7 bases. Written as DNA, the CDR3 is TGTGCCAGCAGCACGGGACAGCCCTACAATGAGCAGTTCTTC. The encoded protein is CASSTGQPYNEQFF.